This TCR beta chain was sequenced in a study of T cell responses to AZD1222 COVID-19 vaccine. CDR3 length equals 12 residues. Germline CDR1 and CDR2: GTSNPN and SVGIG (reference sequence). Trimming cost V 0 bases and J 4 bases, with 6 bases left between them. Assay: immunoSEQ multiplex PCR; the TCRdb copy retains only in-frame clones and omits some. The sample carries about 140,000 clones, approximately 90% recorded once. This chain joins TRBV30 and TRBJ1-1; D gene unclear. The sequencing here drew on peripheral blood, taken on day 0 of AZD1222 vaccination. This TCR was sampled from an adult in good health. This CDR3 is CAWSVPGTEAFF. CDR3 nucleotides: TGTGCCTGGAGTGTACCTGGCACTGAAGCTTTCTTT.